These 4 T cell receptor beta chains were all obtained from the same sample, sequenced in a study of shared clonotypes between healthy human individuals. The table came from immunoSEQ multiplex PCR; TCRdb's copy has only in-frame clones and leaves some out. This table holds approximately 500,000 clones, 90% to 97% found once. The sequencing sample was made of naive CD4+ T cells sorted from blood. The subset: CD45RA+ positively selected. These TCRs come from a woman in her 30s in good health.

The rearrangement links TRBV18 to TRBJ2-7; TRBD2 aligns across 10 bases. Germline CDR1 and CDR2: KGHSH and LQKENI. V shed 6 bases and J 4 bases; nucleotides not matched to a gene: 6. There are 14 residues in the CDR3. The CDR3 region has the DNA TGTGCCAGCTCCCTCAGCGGGAGGGGGTACGAGCAGTACTTC. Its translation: CASSLSGRGYEQYF.

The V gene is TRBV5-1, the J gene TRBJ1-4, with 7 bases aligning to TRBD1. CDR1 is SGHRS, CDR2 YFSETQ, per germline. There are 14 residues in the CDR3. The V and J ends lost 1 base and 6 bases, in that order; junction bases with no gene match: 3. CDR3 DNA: TGCGCCAGCAGCTTGACAGGGGACGATGAAAAACTGTTTTTT. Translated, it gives CASSLTGDDEKLFF.

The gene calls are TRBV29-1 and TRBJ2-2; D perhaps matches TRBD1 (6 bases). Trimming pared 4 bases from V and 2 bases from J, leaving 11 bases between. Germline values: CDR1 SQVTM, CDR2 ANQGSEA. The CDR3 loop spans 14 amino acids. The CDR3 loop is CSVGGPQNTGELFF. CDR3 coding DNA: TGCAGCGTTGGGGGGCCACAAAACACCGGGGAGCTGTTTTTT.

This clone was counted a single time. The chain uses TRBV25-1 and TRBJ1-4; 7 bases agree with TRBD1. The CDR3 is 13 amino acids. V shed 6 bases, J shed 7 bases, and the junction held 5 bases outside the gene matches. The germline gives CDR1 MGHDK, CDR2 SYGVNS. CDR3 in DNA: TGTGCCAGCAGCCCGACAGGGTTTGAAAAACTGTTTTTT. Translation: CASSPTGFEKLFF.